These 3 T cell receptor beta chains originate from one sample sequenced in a study of blood T cell repertoires in COVID-19. The table came from immunoSEQ multiplex PCR; TCRdb's copy has only in-frame clones and leaves some out. This table holds some 170,000 clones, roughly 87% found once. The sequencing input was PBMCs or T cells enriched from blood (not recorded which). These receptors originate from a human donor with acute COVID-19. The donor label of this sample is uncertain.

The chain is built from TRBV5-1 and TRBJ2-2; the match to TRBD2 covers 7 bases. After removal of 4 bases from V and 7 bases from J, the junction contained 7 bases not matched to a gene. Germline-derived CDR1 and CDR2 are SGHRS and YFSETQ. This CDR3 is 14 amino acids long. The CDR3 is CASSQAPGGGELFF. CDR3 in DNA: TGCGCCAGCAGCCAGGCCCCGGGAGGCGGGGAGCTGTTTTTT.

V and J are TRBV27 and TRBJ2-1, with TRBD2 identical over 11 bases. There are 14 residues in the CDR3. Germline-derived CDR1 and CDR2 are MNHEY and SMNVEV (reference sequence). With 6 bases clipped from V and 6 bases from J, the junction kept 4 bases outside the gene matches. In nucleotides, the CDR3 is TGTGCCAGCAGGTTAGCGGGGGGGATCAATGAGCAGTTCTTC. Its protein is CASRLAGGINEQFF.

The chain couples TRBV12-3 or TRBV12-4 to TRBJ2-1; perhaps TRBD1 as D (7 bases). The V end lost 6 bases, the J end lost 15 bases, and 15 bases lay between the germline ends. The CDR3 spans 11 residues. The CDR3 loop is CASSSRGASFF. The CDR3 DNA is TGTGCCAGCAGCAGCAGGGGGGCATCGTTCTTC.